One sample yielded the 27 T cell receptor beta chains listed below, sequenced in a study of early T cells in non-severe SARS-CoV-2 infection. One entry per CDR3 protein results from TCRdb running MiXCR on the 5' RACE reads. The sample lists around 25,000 distinct CDR3 sequences, approximately 5.1% occurring once. Source material: whole blood. The receptors were gathered from an adult who was a healthcare worker with PCR-confirmed SARS-CoV-2 infection or an uninfected control (not recorded which).

The chain recombines TRBV4-1 with TRBJ2-7; the D gene could be TRBD1 or TRBD2 (5 bases each). The V end was cut by 2 bases, the J end by 4 bases, with 18 bases between. Germline CDR1 reads MGHRA; CDR2 reads YSYEKL. The CDR3 is 16 amino acids. In nucleotides, the CDR3 is TGCGCCAGCAGCCAATTCTCAACCGGGACGGCTTACGAGCAGTACTTC. Protein: CASSQFSTGTAYEQYF.

This clonotype was detected ten times or more. The chain uses TRBV19 and TRBJ2-1; 9 bases agree with TRBD2. The CDR3 has 17 residues. Germline CDR1 LNHDA, CDR2 SQIVND (reference sequence). V trimming: 6 bases; J trimming: 4 bases; junction bases outside the gene matches: 13. CDR3 bases: TGTGCCAGTAGCATTTCGGGCACTAGCGGGTTTTACAATGAGCAGTTCTTC. It specifies CASSISGTSGFYNEQFF.

This clonotype came up many times. The V and J genes are TRBV6-6 and TRBJ2-3; D may be TRBD1 or TRBD2 (5 bases each). CDR3 length: 16 residues. Germline CDR1 and CDR2: MNHNY and SVGAGI (reference sequence). Trimming took off 5 bases at V and 5 bases at J, with 20 bases between the two ends. DNA of the CDR3: TGTGCCAGCAGTCCACCTCCGGGACGGAAGGGAGATACGCAGTATTTT. Protein product: CASSPPPGRKGDTQYF.

Sample share makes this clonotype medium-sized. A read error may produce the germline difference seen at one junction end. The chain combines TRBV18 with TRBJ2-5, with D perhaps TRBD2 (6 bases). The V gene's germline CDR1 is KGHSH and CDR2 LQKENI. The CDR3 extends over 15 amino acids. DNA for the CDR3: TGTGCCAGCTCACCACGTCAGGACGGGGGAAGCACTGGGCTATTC. It translates to CASSPRQDGGSTGLF.

The CDR3 region is CASSSAWGGHDEQFF. DNA of the CDR3: TGTGCCAGCAGCTCCGCTTGGGGGGGCCACGATGAGCAGTTCTTC. The chain couples TRBV11-2 to TRBJ2-1; D perhaps matches TRBD2 (7 bases). The CDR3 runs to 15 residues. Trimming removed 4 bases from V and 8 bases from J, with 18 bases in between. CDR1 SGHAT and CDR2 FQNNGV come from the germline V gene.

This clonotype was observed many times. The chain carries TRBV5-1 and TRBJ2-5; possibly TRBD1 or TRBD2 for D (5 bases each). Germline values: CDR1 SGHRS, CDR2 YFSETQ. The CDR3 length is 17 residues. V shed 4 bases and J shed 5 bases, with 24 bases lying between them. The CDR3 DNA reads TGCGCCAGCAGCCCCGGACACGGAGGTTCCGGGGTGGAGACCCAGTACTTC. Protein: CASSPGHGGSGVETQYF.

J is TRBJ2-1 and V is TRBV5-4; no definite D call. There are 14 residues in the CDR3. The ends were cut back, 2 bases at V and 0 bases at J, with 6 bases in the middle. Germline V gene lookup returns CDR1 SGHNT and CDR2 YYREEE (reference sequence). CDR3 nucleotide sequence: TGTGCCAGCAGCTTCTCTGGCTCCTACAATGAGCAGTTCTTC. This translates into CASSFSGSYNEQFF.

This clonotype was detected many times. The CDR3 loop reads CASRRDGRFNYGYTF. The CDR3 coding sequence is TGCGCCAGCAGACGGGACGGTAGATTTAACTATGGCTACACCTTC. The chain is built from TRBV5-1 and TRBJ1-2, with a tentative D call TRBD1 (5 bases). This CDR3 contains 15 residues. CDR1 is SGHRS and CDR2 is YFSETQ in the germline V gene. V was shortened by 5 bases and J by 1 base, with 15 bases between the two germline ends.

This clonotype came up many times. The genes are TRBV5-1 and TRBJ2-7, with 7 nucleotides matching TRBD2. V gave up 0 bases and J gave up 5 bases; unmatched junction bases: 2. This CDR3 region has 13 residues. CDR1 SGHRS and CDR2 YFSETQ come from the germline V gene. CDR3 region: CASSLVGGNEQYF. In DNA, the CDR3 is TGCGCCAGCAGCTTGGTCGGGGGGAACGAGCAGTACTTC.

This clonotype was observed many times. This sequence joins TRBV7-9 and TRBJ2-7; 9 bases line up with TRBD2. CDR1 is SEHNR, CDR2 FQNEAQ, per germline (reference sequence). Trimming removed 6 bases from V and 6 bases from J; junction bases left unmatched: 12. The CDR3 consists of 15 residues. CDR3 nucleotide sequence: TGTGCCAGCAGGCCCACTGGCGGGAGGGCCAGCGAGCAGTACTTC. Amino acids: CASRPTGGRASEQYF.

This rearrangement joins TRBV7-2 to TRBJ2-1, with TRBD2 as a possible D gene (6 bases). Germline assignment: CDR1 SGHTA and CDR2 FQGNSA. With 5 bases removed from V and 2 bases from J, the gap between germline ends came to 13 bases. This CDR3 is built from 15 residues. The CDR3 DNA is TGTGCCAGCAGCCCTGGGACTTCCCCCTACAATGAGCAGTTCTTC. Its translation is CASSPGTSPYNEQFF.

This chain connects TRBV5-1 to TRBJ1-6; 8 nucleotides match TRBD1. The CDR3 totals 15 residues. V was clipped by 0 bases and J by 9 bases; unmatched bases: 5. In germline, CDR1 is SGHRS, CDR2 YFSETQ. CDR3 nucleotides: TGCGCCAGCAGCTTGGCCCCAGACAGGGGTTCACCCCTCCACTTT. Its protein product is CASSLAPDRGSPLHF.

The table lists this clonotype with many counts. The rearrangement joins TRBV25-1 to TRBJ1-2; D gene unclear. CDR1 and CDR2 from the germline V gene are MGHDK and SYGVNS. The CDR3 has 12 amino acids. Trimming shortened V by 8 bases and J by 4 bases, and 11 bases separated the two germline ends. The chain's CDR3 is CASYLSGYGYTF. DNA of the CDR3: TGTGCCAGCTACCTATCGGGCTATGGCTACACCTTC.

This clonotype came up many times. The genes are TRBV20-1 and TRBJ2-1; 9 nucleotides line up with TRBD2. Germline loops: CDR1 DFQATT, CDR2 SNEGSKA (reference sequence). The CDR3 has 15 residues. Trimming took 8 bases from V and 4 from J; bases not matched to a gene: 12. The CDR3: CSLTSGTSIYNEQFF. CDR3 coding DNA: TGCAGTCTAACCTCCGGGACTAGCATATACAATGAGCAGTTCTTC.

In its sample, this clonotype was seen a few times. V and J are TRBV2 and TRBJ2-2; maybe TRBD2 (5 bases). Trimming took off 0 bases at V and 7 bases at J, with 15 bases between the two ends. Germline CDR1 reads SNHLY; CDR2 reads FYNNEI. The CDR3 spans 16 residues. In DNA form, the CDR3 reads TGTGCCAGCAGTGAAGCGCTTCGGGGAAAGGGCGGGGAGCTGTTTTTT. Protein: CASSEALRGKGGELFF.

This clonotype was detected many times. This chain uses TRBV27 with TRBJ2-1, with D perhaps assigned TRBD1 or TRBD2 (5 bases each). CDR3 length: 15 residues. Per germline, CDR1 MNHEY and CDR2 SMNVEV (reference sequence). The ends were cut back, 7 bases at V and 6 bases at J, with 19 bases in the middle. The CDR3 sequence: CASTRTGLNSNEQFF. CDR3 bases: TGTGCCAGCACGCGTACGGGGCTTAACTCCAATGAGCAGTTCTTC.

This clonotype was recorded at least ten times. V gene TRBV3-1 combines with J gene TRBJ2-3; maybe TRBD2 (6 bases). CDR3 size: 19 residues. Trimming removed 4 bases at V and 0 bases at J, with 23 bases between. Germline V gene sequence: CDR1 LGHDT, CDR2 YNNKEL (reference sequence). For the CDR3, the DNA is TGTGCCAGCAGCCGAGTCGTTGGCGGGGCGCATACTAGCACAGATACGCAGTATTTT. Its translation is CASSRVVGGAHTSTDTQYF.

This chain joins TRBV13 and TRBJ2-1; 11 nucleotides align to TRBD1. The J segment lost 8 bases and the V segment lost 5 bases, leaving 8 bases of the junction unmatched. The CDR3 has 15 amino acids. The germline V gene has CDR1 PRHDT and CDR2 FYEKMQ (reference sequence). The CDR3 coding sequence is TGTGCCAGCAGCCTTGGACAGGGGGCAGACGATGAGCAGTTCTTC. Encoded protein: CASSLGQGADDEQFF.

This clonotype appeared many times. The chain has TRBV18 and TRBJ2-7; D unclear. V was cut by 4 bases and J by 1 base, with 11 bases left in between. The V gene's germline CDR1 is KGHSH and CDR2 LQKENI. The CDR3 sequence is 14 residues long. Written as DNA, the CDR3 is TGTGCCAGCTCACGAGAGGACCTTTCCTACGAGCAGTACTTC. It is translated as CASSREDLSYEQYF.

This clonotype came up a few times. The chain employs TRBV30 and TRBJ1-6; D gene unclear. V lost 0 bases to trimming and J lost 7 bases, with 16 bases between them. Germline CDR1 is GTSNPN and CDR2 is SVGIG (reference sequence). This CDR3 has 16 amino acids. CDR3 coding DNA: TGTGCCTGGAGTGTACCTTTCGGCAGTTTGAATTCACCCCTCCACTTT. Protein: CAWSVPFGSLNSPLHF.

This clonotype is medium-sized in the sample. The CDR3 loop reads CASSLGDETDTQYF. The CDR3 DNA reads as TGCGCCAGCAGCTTGGGGGATGAAACAGATACGCAGTATTTT. The J gene is TRBJ2-3, the V gene TRBV5-1; unclear D gene. This CDR3 spans 14 amino acids. Germline-derived CDR1 and CDR2 are SGHRS and YFSETQ. V shed 0 bases and J shed 3 bases, with 8 bases lying between them.

This chain links TRBV4-2 with TRBJ1-2; the match to TRBD1 covers 9 bases. With 0 bases clipped from V and 7 bases from J, the junction kept 9 bases outside the gene matches. The CDR3 contains 16 residues. The germline V gene encodes CDR1 LGHNA and CDR2 YNFKEQ. The CDR3 loop is CASSQDQGQGTFGYTF. Written as DNA, the CDR3 is TGTGCCAGCAGCCAAGATCAGGGACAGGGAACCTTTGGCTACACCTTC.

This clonotype was recorded at least ten times. The chain couples TRBV20-1 to TRBJ1-4; D might be TRBD1 (6 bases). This CDR3 has 14 amino acids. In germline, CDR1 is DFQATT, CDR2 SNEGSKA (reference sequence). Trimming took 5 bases from V and 4 from J, leaving 14 bases between them. CDR3 nucleotides: TGCAGTGCTTGGACCCGGGACAATAATGAAAAACTGTTTTTT. The encoded protein is CSAWTRDNNEKLFF.

This clonotype has at least ten counts. This chain links TRBV29-1 with TRBJ1-1, with D unresolved. V lost 0 bases and J 5 bases, leaving 16 bases between the germline ends. Per the germline V gene, CDR1 is SQVTM and CDR2 is ANQGSEA. CDR3 length: 15 residues. This chain's CDR3 is CSVEDLSVSFTEAFF. CDR3 coding DNA: TGCAGCGTTGAAGATCTTAGCGTTTCCTTTACTGAAGCTTTCTTT. The full variable domain, in which reference TRBV29-1 and TRBJ1-1 provide the parts outside the CDR3, is SAVISQKPSRDICQRGTSLTIQCQVDSQVTMMFWYRQQPGQSLTLIATANQGSEATYESGFVIDKFPISRPNLTFSTLTVSNMSPEDSSIYLCSVEDLSVSFTEAFFGQGTRLTVV.

This clonotype was counted ten times or more. This chain connects TRBV5-4 to TRBJ1-2; D gene unclear. Germline V gene lookup returns CDR1 SGHNT and CDR2 YYREEE (reference sequence). There are 13 residues in the CDR3. Trimming took 4 bases from V and 5 from J, leaving 12 bases between them. In DNA, the CDR3 is TGTGCCAGCAGCACGCACGCTGATTATGGCTACACCTTC. Amino acids: CASSTHADYGYTF.

In its sample, this clonotype is medium-sized (0.01 to 0.1%). The chain has TRBV29-1 and TRBJ1-1, with 11 nucleotides matching TRBD1. The junction had 4 bases not matched to a gene; V was cut back by 7 bases and J by 6 bases. CDR1 and CDR2 (germline): SQVTM, ANQGSEA. CDR3 length: 12 residues. DNA for the CDR3: TGCAGCGCTGAGGGACAGGGGGCTGAAGCTTTCTTT. Residues: CSAEGQGAEAFF.

This clonotype has at least ten counts. The CDR3 bases are TGTGCCAGCCATAAGGACTTCTACACTGAAGCTTTCTTT. Its protein is CASHKDFYTEAFF. The J gene is TRBJ1-1, the V gene TRBV12-3 or TRBV12-4, with no clear D. Trimming took 8 bases from V and 3 from J, leaving 13 bases between them. The CDR3 is 13 amino acids.